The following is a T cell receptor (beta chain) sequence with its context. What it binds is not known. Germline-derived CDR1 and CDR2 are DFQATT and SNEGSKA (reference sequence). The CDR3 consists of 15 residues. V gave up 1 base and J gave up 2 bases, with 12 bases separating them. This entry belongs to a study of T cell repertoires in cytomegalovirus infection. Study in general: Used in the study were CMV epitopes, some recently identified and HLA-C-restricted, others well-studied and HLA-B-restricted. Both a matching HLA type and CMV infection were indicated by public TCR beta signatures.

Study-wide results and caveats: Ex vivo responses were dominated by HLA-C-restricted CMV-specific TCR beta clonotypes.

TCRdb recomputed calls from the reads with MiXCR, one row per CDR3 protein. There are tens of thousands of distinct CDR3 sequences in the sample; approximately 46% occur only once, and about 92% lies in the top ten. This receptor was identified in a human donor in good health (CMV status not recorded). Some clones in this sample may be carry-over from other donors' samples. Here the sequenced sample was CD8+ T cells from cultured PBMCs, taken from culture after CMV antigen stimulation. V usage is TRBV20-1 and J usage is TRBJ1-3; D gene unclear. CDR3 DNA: TGCAGTGCTAGAGGGCGGGAAACTCCTGGAAACACCATATATTTT. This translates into CSARGRETPGNTIYF.